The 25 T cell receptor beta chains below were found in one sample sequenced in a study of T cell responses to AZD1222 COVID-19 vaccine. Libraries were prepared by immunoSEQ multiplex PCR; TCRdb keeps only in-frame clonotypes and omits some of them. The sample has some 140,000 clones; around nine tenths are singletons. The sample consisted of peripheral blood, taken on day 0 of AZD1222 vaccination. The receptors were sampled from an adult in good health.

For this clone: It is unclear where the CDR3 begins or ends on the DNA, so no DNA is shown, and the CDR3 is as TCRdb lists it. This CDR3 reads CASSSSDRVTSQPQHF. The chain carries TRBV6-5 and TRBJ1-5; the table's D gene call, TRBD1, was not cross checked with the DNA. A total of 16 residues make up the CDR3, ends included. CDR1 MNHEY and CDR2 SVGAGI come from the germline V gene.

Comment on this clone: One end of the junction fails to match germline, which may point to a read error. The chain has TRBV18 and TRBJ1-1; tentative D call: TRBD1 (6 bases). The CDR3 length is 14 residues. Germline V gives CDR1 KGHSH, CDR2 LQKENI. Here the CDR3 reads CASSPQGWNTEAFF. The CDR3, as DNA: TGTGCCAGCTCCCCACAGGGTTGGAACACTGAAGCTTTCTTT. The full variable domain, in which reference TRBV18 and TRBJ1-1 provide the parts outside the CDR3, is NAGVMQNPRHLVRRRGQEARLRCSPMKGHSHVYWYRQLPEEGLKFMVYLQKENIIDESGMPKERFSAEFPKEGPSILRIQQVVRGDSAAYFCASSPQGWNTEAFFGQGTRLTVV.

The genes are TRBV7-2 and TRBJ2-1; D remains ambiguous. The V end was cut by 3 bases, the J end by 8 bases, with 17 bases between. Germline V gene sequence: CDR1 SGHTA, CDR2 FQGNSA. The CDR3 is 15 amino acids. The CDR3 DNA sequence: TGTGCCAGCAGCTTTTTAGGCTCCCCGGTCGATGAGCAGTTCTTC. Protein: CASSFLGSPVDEQFF.

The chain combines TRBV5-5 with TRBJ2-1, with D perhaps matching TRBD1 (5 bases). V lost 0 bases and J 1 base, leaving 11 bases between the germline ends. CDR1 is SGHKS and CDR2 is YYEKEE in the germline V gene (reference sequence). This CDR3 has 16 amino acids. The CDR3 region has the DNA TGTGCCAGCAGCTTGGATACAGGCCCATCCTACAATGAGCAGTTCTTC. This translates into CASSLDTGPSYNEQFF.

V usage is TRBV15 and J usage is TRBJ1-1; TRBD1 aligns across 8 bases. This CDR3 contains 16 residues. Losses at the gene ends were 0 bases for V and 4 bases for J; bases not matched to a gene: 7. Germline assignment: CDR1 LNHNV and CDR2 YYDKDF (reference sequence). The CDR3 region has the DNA TGTGCCACCAGCAGAGATGGTGGACAGGGAAGCACTGAAGCTTTCTTT. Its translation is CATSRDGGQGSTEAFF.

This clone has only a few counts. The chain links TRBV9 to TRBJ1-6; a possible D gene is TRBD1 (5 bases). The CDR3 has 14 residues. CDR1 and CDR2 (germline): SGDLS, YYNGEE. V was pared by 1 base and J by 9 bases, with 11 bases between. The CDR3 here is CASSVRTGASPLHF. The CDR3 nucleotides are TGTGCCAGCAGCGTAAGAACCGGGGCTTCACCCCTCCACTTT.

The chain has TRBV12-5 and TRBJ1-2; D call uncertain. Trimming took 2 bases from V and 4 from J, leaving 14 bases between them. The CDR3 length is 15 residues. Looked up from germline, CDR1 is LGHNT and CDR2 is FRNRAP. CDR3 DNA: TGTGCTAGTGGTTTGCTCGGGGTGTCTATCTATGGCTACACCTTC. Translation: CASGLLGVSIYGYTF.

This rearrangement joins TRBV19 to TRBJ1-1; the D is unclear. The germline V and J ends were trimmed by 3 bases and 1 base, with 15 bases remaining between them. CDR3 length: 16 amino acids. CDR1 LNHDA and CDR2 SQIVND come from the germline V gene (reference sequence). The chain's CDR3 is CASSISTGWGNTEAFF. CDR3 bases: TGTGCCAGTAGTATTTCCACGGGGTGGGGGAACACTGAAGCTTTCTTT.

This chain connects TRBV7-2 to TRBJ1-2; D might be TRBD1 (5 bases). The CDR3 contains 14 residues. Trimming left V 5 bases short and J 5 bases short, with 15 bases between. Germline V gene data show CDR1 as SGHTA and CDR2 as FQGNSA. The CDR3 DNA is TGTGCCAGCAGCGCCAGGGCGCTCCAGTATGGCTACACCTTC. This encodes CASSARALQYGYTF. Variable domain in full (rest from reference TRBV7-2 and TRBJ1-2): GAGVSQSPSNKVTEKGKDVELRCDPISGHTALYWYRQSLGQGLEFLIYFQGNSAPDKSGLPSDRFSAERTGGSVSTLTIQRTQQEDSAVYLCASSARALQYGYTFGSGTRLTVV.

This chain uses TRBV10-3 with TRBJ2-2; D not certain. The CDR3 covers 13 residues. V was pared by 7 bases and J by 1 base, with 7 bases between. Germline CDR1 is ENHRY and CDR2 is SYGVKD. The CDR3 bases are TGTGCCATCAAAAGTATGAACACCGGGGAGCTGTTTTTT. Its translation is CAIKSMNTGELFF.

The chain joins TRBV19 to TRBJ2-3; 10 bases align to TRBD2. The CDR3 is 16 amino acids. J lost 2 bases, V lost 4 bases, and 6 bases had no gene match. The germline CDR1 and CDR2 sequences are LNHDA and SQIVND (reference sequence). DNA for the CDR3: TGTGCCAGTAGTAGCAGGACTAGCGGAGCCACAGATACGCAGTATTTT. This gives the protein CASSSRTSGATDTQYF.

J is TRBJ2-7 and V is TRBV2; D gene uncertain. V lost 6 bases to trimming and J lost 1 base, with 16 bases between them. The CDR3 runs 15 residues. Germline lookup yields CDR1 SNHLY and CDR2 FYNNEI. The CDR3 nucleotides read TGTGCCAGCAGCGAACGGTGGGCTTTATCCTACGAGCAGTACTTC. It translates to CASSERWALSYEQYF.

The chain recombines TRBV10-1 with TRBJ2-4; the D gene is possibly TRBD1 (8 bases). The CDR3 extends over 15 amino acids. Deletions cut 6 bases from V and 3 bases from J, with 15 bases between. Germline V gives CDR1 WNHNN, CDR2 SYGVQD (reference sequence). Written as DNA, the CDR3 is TGCGCCAGCAGAACAGGGGGGGAAAGCAAAAACATTCAGTACTTC. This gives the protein CASRTGGESKNIQYF.

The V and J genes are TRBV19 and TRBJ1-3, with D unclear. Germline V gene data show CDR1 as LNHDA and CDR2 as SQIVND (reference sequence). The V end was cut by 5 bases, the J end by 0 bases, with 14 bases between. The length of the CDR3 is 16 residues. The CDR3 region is CASSRERAISGNTIYF. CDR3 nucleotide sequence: TGTGCCAGTAGTCGAGAAAGGGCCATCTCTGGAAACACCATATATTTT.

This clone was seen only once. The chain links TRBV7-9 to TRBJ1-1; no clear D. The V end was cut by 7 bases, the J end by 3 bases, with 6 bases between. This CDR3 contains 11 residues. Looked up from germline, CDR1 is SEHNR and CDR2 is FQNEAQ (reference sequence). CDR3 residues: CASMDDTEAFF. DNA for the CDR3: TGTGCCAGCATGGATGACACTGAAGCTTTCTTT.

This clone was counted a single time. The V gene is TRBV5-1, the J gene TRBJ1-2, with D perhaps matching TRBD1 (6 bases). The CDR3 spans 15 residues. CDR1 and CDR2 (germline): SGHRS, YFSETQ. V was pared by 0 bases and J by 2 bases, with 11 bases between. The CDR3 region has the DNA TGCGCCAGCAGCTTGGGAATACAGGGAAACTATGGCTACACCTTC. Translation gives CASSLGIQGNYGYTF. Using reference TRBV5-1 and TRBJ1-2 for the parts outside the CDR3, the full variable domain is KAGVTQTPRYLIKTRGQQVTLSCSPISGHRSVSWYQQTPGQGLQFLFEYFSETQRNKGNFPGRFSGRQFSNSRSEMNVSTLELGDSALYLCASSLGIQGNYGYTFGSGTRLTVV.

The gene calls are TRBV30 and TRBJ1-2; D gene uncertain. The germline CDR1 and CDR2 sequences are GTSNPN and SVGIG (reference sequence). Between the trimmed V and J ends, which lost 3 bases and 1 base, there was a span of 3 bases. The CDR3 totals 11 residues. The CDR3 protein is CAWSNNYGYTF. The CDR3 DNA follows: TGTGCCTGGAGCAATAACTATGGCTACACCTTC.

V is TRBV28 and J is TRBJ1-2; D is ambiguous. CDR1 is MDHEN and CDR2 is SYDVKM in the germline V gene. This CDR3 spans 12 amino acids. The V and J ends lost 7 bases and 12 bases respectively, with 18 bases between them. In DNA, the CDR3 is TGTGCCAGCACAGTTTCCCAACTGCCAAACACCTTC. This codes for CASTVSQLPNTF.

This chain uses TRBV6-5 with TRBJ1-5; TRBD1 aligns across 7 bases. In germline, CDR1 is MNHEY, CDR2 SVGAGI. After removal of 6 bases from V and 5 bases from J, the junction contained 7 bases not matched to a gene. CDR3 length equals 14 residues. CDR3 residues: CASRSGTVYQPQHF. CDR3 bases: TGTGCCAGCAGATCCGGGACAGTTTATCAGCCCCAGCATTTT.

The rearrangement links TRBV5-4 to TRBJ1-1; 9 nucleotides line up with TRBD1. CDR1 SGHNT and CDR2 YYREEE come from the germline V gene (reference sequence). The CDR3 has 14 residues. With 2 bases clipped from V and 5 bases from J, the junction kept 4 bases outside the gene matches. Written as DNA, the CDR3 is TGTGCCAGCAGCTTTCAACAGGGGGCTACTGAAGCTTTCTTT. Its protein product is CASSFQQGATEAFF.

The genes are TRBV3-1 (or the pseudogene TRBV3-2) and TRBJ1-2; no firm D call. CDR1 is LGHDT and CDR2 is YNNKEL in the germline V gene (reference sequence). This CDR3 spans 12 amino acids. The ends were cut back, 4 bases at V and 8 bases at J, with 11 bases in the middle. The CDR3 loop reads CASSRADQGYTF. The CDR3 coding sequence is TGTGCCAGCAGCCGGGCAGATCAGGGCTACACCTTC.

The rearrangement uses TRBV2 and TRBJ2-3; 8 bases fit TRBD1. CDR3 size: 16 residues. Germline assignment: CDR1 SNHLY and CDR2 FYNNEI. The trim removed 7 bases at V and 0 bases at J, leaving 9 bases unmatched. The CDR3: CASTIRDRLSTDTQYF. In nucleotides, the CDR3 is TGTGCCAGCACTATAAGGGACAGGTTGAGCACAGATACGCAGTATTTT.

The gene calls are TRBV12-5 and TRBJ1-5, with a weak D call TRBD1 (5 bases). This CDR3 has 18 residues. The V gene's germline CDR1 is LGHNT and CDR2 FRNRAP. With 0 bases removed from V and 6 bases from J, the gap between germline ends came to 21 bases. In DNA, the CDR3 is TGTGCTAGTGGTTTGGTCCCCTGGGGGGGGGAAAGGCGTCAGCCCCAGCATTTT. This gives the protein CASGLVPWGGERRQPQHF.

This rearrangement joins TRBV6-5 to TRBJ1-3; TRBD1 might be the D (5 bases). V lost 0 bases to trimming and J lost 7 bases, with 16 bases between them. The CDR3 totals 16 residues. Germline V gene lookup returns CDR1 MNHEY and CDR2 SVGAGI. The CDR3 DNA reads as TGTGCCAGCAGTTACTCGGGGACCTCTCTTCGGAACACCATATATTTT. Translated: CASSYSGTSLRNTIYF.

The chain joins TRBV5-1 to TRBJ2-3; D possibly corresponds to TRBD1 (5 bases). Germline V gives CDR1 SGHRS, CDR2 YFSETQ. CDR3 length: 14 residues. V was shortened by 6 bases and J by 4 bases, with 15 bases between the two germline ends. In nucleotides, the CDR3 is TGCGCCAGCACACGGACACTTGACGCAGATACGCAGTATTTT. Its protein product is CASTRTLDADTQYF.